This T cell receptor beta chain was obtained from a study of memory CD4+ T cells and cytomegalovirus serostatus. Overall study findings and caveats: Repertoires predicted CMV serostatus with median bootstrapped AUC of around 0.95.

Single viable CD3+CD4+CD8-CD45RO+ cells were sorted as the memory CD4+ T cells. Donors' CMV status reflects serum IgG against pp150, pp28, p38, p52. For this clone: Its cognate antigen is unknown.

Germline assignment: CDR1 MGHDK and CDR2 SYGVNS. V trimming: 2 bases; J trimming: 4 bases; junction bases outside the gene matches: 0. The CDR3 spans 14 residues. This table comes from immunoSEQ multiplex PCR, and its TCRdb copy is limited to in-frame clones, with some not included. The sample includes tens of thousands of clones, roughly 76% of them seen just once. This chain connects TRBV25-1 to TRBJ2-7; 12 positions match TRBD2. The TCR was taken from an adult in good health and CMV-seropositive. The sample was memory CD4+ T cells from blood. In nucleotides, the CDR3 is TGTGCCAGCAGTGAACTAGCGGGAGGGTACGAGCAGTACTTC. Its translation is CASSELAGGYEQYF.